Presented here are 2 T cell receptor beta chains from one specimen sequenced in a study of spatial heterogeneity in lung cancer. MiXCR, run by TCRdb on the 5' RACE reads, gives a single entry per CDR3 protein. The sample lists 95,000 to 130,000 distinct CDR3 sequences, 10% to 15% occurring once. Time point indicated: blood at routine non-recurrence follow-up after resection. Unsorted whole RNA from tumor, nontumor lung or frozen PBMC underwent sequencing. The starting material was PBMCs, obtained at follow-up. Receptor source: a male donor with early-stage non-small cell lung cancer.

The genes are TRBV28 and TRBJ2-3; a weak D match, TRBD2 (6 bases). The CDR3 runs to 15 residues. Trimming cost V 6 bases and J 0 bases, with 13 bases left between them. CDR1 and CDR2 (germline): MDHEN, SYDVKM. The CDR3 reads CASSAGTLSTDTQYF. CDR3 nucleotide sequence: TGTGCCAGCAGCGCCGGGACTCTGAGCACAGATACGCAGTATTTT.

This clonotype appeared many times. The rearrangement links TRBV24-1 to TRBJ2-3; D is possibly TRBD1 (6 bases). The V gene's germline CDR1 is KGHDR and CDR2 SFDVKD. Between the trimmed V and J ends, which lost 6 bases and 10 bases, there was a span of 22 bases. CDR3 size: 15 residues. DNA for the CDR3: TGTGCCACCAGTTGGGGGACACCAGCCACAGGACCGCAGTATTTT. It translates to CATSWGTPATGPQYF.